Below are 3 T cell receptor beta chains sequenced from a single sample in a study of blood T cell repertoires in COVID-19. Repertoires were generated with immunoSEQ multiplex PCR, while TCRdb's copy carries only in-frame clones and drops some. This repertoire shows 60,000 to 85,000 clones, nearly 90% found once; its top ten account for 4.5% to 5%. The material sequenced was peripheral blood. Receptors were obtained from a woman between 45 and 65 years old with active COVID-19.

The gene calls are TRBV7-9 and TRBJ2-5; 7 positions match TRBD1. Trimming at V came to 1 base and at J to 4 bases, leaving 9 bases not matched to a gene. The CDR3 is 16 residues long. Germline assignment: CDR1 SEHNR and CDR2 FQNEAQ (reference sequence). The CDR3 loop is CASSLEGATLGETQYF. The CDR3, as DNA: TGTGCCAGCAGCTTAGAGGGGGCGACACTAGGAGAGACCCAGTACTTC.

The chain uses TRBV15 and TRBJ2-1; TRBD2 matches 10 bases. The CDR3 spans 16 residues. The germline V gene has CDR1 LNHNV and CDR2 YYDKDF (reference sequence). The ends lost 1 base at V and 9 bases at J; junction bases unmatched: 9. Here the CDR3 DNA reads TGTGCCACCAGCAGAGCCGTAGCGGGAGGATTAAGTGAGCAGTTCTTC. It encodes CATSRAVAGGLSEQFF.

Regarding this clone: Other DNA sequences in this sample translate to the same CDR3. The chain is built from TRBV4-1 and TRBJ2-7; TRBD1 matches 9 bases. With 1 base clipped from V and 2 bases from J, the junction kept 3 bases outside the gene matches. CDR3 size: 15 residues. Germline V lookup: CDR1 MGHRA, CDR2 YSYEKL. In DNA, the CDR3 is TGCGCCAGCAGCCAAGTCGGGACAGGGCCCTACGAGCAGTACTTC. Translated, it gives CASSQVGTGPYEQYF.